The 23 T cell receptor beta chains presented below share a single source sample, sequenced in a study of T cells in Graves' hyperthyroidism and ophthalmopathy. RNA transcripts gave rise to amplified TCR beta CDR3 regions. TCR CDR3 underwent first-round RT-PCR with the HTBI primer set. TCRdb redid the calling of the multiplex PCR reads with MiXCR, one entry per CDR3 protein. Of 400,000 to 600,000 distinct CDR3 sequences listed, about 16% are singletons. Sequencing input: blood. These receptors originate from a woman in her twenties or thirties with Graves' ophthalmopathy.

The chain combines TRBV5-1 with TRBJ2-1, with 14 nucleotides matching TRBD2. This CDR3 contains 16 residues. V dropped 0 bases and J dropped 12; count of bases not matched to a gene: 8. CDR1 is SGHRS, CDR2 YFSETQ, per germline. CDR3 sequence reads: CASSLGPGLAGGWQFF. CDR3 bases: TGCGCCAGCAGCTTGGGCCCCGGACTAGCGGGAGGATGGCAGTTCTTC.

The chain employs TRBV19 and TRBJ1-1, with 7 bases aligning to TRBD1. The trim removed 4 bases at V and 4 bases at J, leaving 9 bases unmatched. The CDR3 has 15 residues. Germline assignment: CDR1 LNHDA and CDR2 SQIVND (reference sequence). As DNA, the CDR3 is TGTGCCAGTAGTACAAAGCCATCAGGGGGCACTGAAGCTTTCTTT. This gives the protein CASSTKPSGGTEAFF. Full variable domain (remainder filled in from reference TRBV19 and TRBJ1-1): DGGITQSPKYLFRKEGQNVTLSCEQNLNHDAMYWYRQDPGQGLRLIYYSQIVNDFQKGDIAEGYSVSREKKESFPLTVTSAQKNPTAFYLCASSTKPSGGTEAFFGQGTRLTVV.

The V and J genes are TRBV30 and TRBJ2-7; D ambiguous. Germline CDR1 GTSNPN, CDR2 SVGIG (reference sequence). Trimming stripped 5 bases from V and 5 bases from J, with 10 bases between. The CDR3 spans 11 residues. DNA of the CDR3: TGTGCCTGGGATATGGCGAACGAGCAGTACTTC. Its translation: CAWDMANEQYF. The variable domain in full, completed from reference TRBV30 and TRBJ2-7, reads SQTIHQWPATLVQPVGSPLSLECTVEGTSNPNLYWYRQAAGRGLQLLFYSVGIGQISSEVPQNLSASRPQDRQFILSSKKLLLSDSGFYLCAWDMANEQYFGPGTRLTVT.

V gene TRBV12-3 or TRBV12-4 combines with J gene TRBJ1-2; the D gene is possibly TRBD1 (5 bases). The CDR3 contains 13 residues. Trimming took 3 bases from V and 4 from J, leaving 9 bases between them. CDR3 sequence (DNA): TGTGCCAGCAGTTTGGGACCGAGCTATGGCTACACCTTC. Protein product: CASSLGPSYGYTF.

This clonotype has only a few counts. V is TRBV12-3 or TRBV12-4 and J is TRBJ1-3; D uncertain. V dropped 7 bases and J dropped 0 bases, with 10 bases sitting between them. The CDR3 totals 14 residues. The CDR3 protein is CASTRASSGNTIYF. CDR3 nucleotides: TGTGCCAGCACTCGGGCCTCCTCTGGAAACACCATATATTTT.

In its sample, this clonotype was seen a few times. This chain joins TRBV27 and TRBJ1-2, with TRBD1 matching 8 bases. J gave up 7 bases and V 0 bases, and 7 bases lay outside the gene matches. Germline V gene lookup returns CDR1 MNHEY and CDR2 SMNVEV (reference sequence). The CDR3 loop spans 15 amino acids. CDR3 in amino acids: CASSLSQGAIPGYTF. CDR3 bases: TGTGCCAGCAGTTTATCTCAGGGGGCTATTCCTGGCTACACCTTC.

The V call is TRBV20-1, the J call TRBJ1-4, with D unresolved. V lost 7 bases and J lost 8, with 17 bases in between. CDR1 DFQATT and CDR2 SNEGSKA come from the germline V gene (reference sequence). This CDR3 region has 13 residues. The CDR3 spells CSDLSPNEEKLFF. The CDR3 coding sequence is TGCAGTGACCTGTCCCCGAATGAGGAAAAACTGTTTTTT.

The V call is TRBV10-3, the J call TRBJ2-3, with a possible D match to TRBD1 (6 bases). This CDR3 comprises 14 residues. In germline, CDR1 is ENHRY, CDR2 SYGVKD. The V gene lost 10 bases and the J gene lost 5 bases, with 19 bases spanning the gap. In nucleotides, the CDR3 is TGTGCCACCGTGGTGGGGGCTACGCAAGATACGCAGTATTTT. Translated: CATVVGATQDTQYF.

This clonotype has more than one count but fewer than ten. The chain links TRBV7-2 to TRBJ2-7; either TRBD1 or TRBD2 may fit D (5 bases each). Looked up from germline, CDR1 is SGHTA and CDR2 is FQGNSA. CDR3 size: 15 residues. Trimming took off 2 bases at V and 3 bases at J, with 14 bases between the two ends. CDR3 sequence (DNA): TGTGCCAGCAGCTTAACCCGGGACGGGCTCTACGAGCAGTACTTC. Encoded protein: CASSLTRDGLYEQYF.

The chain employs TRBV15 and TRBJ1-3; D not resolved. V lost 5 bases to trimming and J lost 5 bases, with 16 bases between them. CDR3 length: 15 residues. Germline-derived CDR1 and CDR2 are LNHNV and YYDKDF (reference sequence). The chain's CDR3 is CATSPQSGARNTIYF. The CDR3 DNA reads TGTGCCACCAGCCCCCAATCGGGCGCGAGAAACACCATATATTTT.

This clonotype has more than one count but fewer than ten. This chain connects TRBV7-2 to TRBJ2-5; D is uncertain. The V end lost 0 bases, the J end lost 3 bases, and 5 bases lay between the germline ends. The germline gives CDR1 SGHTA, CDR2 FQGNSA. CDR3 length: 13 amino acids. CDR3: CASSLALKETQYF. The CDR3, as DNA: TGTGCCAGCAGCTTAGCCCTGAAAGAGACCCAGTACTTC. The entire variable domain, with the rest obtained from reference TRBV7-2 and TRBJ2-5, is as follows: GAGVSQSPSNKVTEKGKDVELRCDPISGHTALYWYRQSLGQGLEFLIYFQGNSAPDKSGLPSDRFSAERTGGSVSTLTIQRTQQEDSAVYLCASSLALKETQYFGPGTRLLVL.

This clonotype appeared a few times. V and J are TRBV12-3 or TRBV12-4 and TRBJ2-1; D is possibly TRBD1 (6 bases). V shed 2 bases and J shed 9 bases, with 11 bases lying between them. This CDR3 contains 13 residues. The CDR3 loop reads CASSLKSGAEQFF. DNA for the CDR3: TGTGCCAGCAGTTTAAAGTCAGGGGCTGAGCAGTTCTTC.

V is TRBV20-1 and J is TRBJ2-5; D gene uncertain. CDR3 size: 13 residues. The germline CDR1 and CDR2 sequences are DFQATT and SNEGSKA (reference sequence). V was clipped by 5 bases and J by 5 bases, with 15 bases between them. CDR3 DNA sequence: TGCAGTGCTCCGTCCACCACAAGGGAGACCCAGTACTTC. Translation: CSAPSTTRETQYF.

The chain employs TRBV7-6 and TRBJ2-7; D call uncertain. Per germline, CDR1 SGHVS and CDR2 FNYEAQ. Trimming removed 1 base from V and 1 base from J, with 8 bases in between. The CDR3 totals 14 residues. The CDR3 DNA sequence: TGTGCCAGCAGCTTAGAAGACGGTTCCTACGAGCAGTACTTC. Translated, it gives CASSLEDGSYEQYF.

This chain connects TRBV7-2 to TRBJ1-1, with 11 bases matching TRBD1. Germline assignment: CDR1 SGHTA and CDR2 FQGNSA. The CDR3 is made up of 15 amino acids. The V and J ends lost 1 base and 10 bases, in that order; junction bases with no gene match: 8. The CDR3 DNA is TGTGCCAGCAGCTTAGTCGGGACAGGGGGAACATCAGCTTTCTTT. It codes for CASSLVGTGGTSAFF.

There are many counts of this clonotype. The chain joins TRBV6-1 to TRBJ1-2; 11 nucleotides align to TRBD1. CDR3 length equals 16 residues. In germline, CDR1 is MNHNS, CDR2 SASEGT. Trimming at V came to 0 bases and at J to 8 bases, leaving 8 bases not matched to a gene. The CDR3 reads CASSEAVGQGAEGYTF. The CDR3 region has the DNA TGTGCCAGCAGTGAAGCGGTAGGACAGGGGGCGGAAGGCTACACCTTC.

The count of this clonotype is one. The V call is TRBV9, the J call TRBJ2-2; maybe TRBD2 (6 bases). V lost 6 bases and J lost 7, with 10 bases in between. Germline CDR1 SGDLS, CDR2 YYNGEE. This CDR3 comprises 12 residues. This chain's CDR3 is CASTAEGGELFF. CDR3 DNA sequence: TGTGCCAGCACCGCGGAGGGCGGGGAGCTGTTTTTT.

This clonotype was seen ten or more times. The chain employs TRBV7-2 and TRBJ1-6; 7 nucleotides align to TRBD1. The CDR3 has 14 residues. V lost 5 bases, J lost 9 bases, and 7 bases stayed unmatched. In germline, CDR1 is SGHTA, CDR2 FQGNSA. The CDR3 is CASSVQGIGSPLHF. The CDR3 bases are TGTGCCAGCAGCGTACAGGGGATAGGTTCACCCCTCCACTTT. Full variable domain (rest looked up from reference TRBV7-2 and TRBJ1-6): GAGVSQSPSNKVTEKGKDVELRCDPISGHTALYWYRQSLGQGLEFLIYFQGNSAPDKSGLPSDRFSAERTGGSVSTLTIQRTQQEDSAVYLCASSVQGIGSPLHFGNGTRLTVT.

This clonotype was counted only a few times. The genes are TRBV4-3 and TRBJ2-3, with D maybe TRBD2 (6 bases). The CDR3 runs 16 residues. Germline values: CDR1 LGHNA, CDR2 YSLEER. V shed 0 bases and J shed 5 bases, with 15 bases lying between them. The CDR3 region is CASSQELRGRGDTQYF. CDR3 nucleotides: TGCGCCAGCAGCCAAGAATTGCGGGGCCGGGGAGATACGCAGTATTTT.

This clonotype has more than one count but fewer than ten. This chain uses TRBV5-4 with TRBJ1-2, with 10 bases lining up with TRBD1. The V gene end was trimmed by 4 bases and the J gene end by 7 bases; junction bases not matched to a gene: 7. CDR1 SGHNT and CDR2 YYREEE come from the germline V gene (reference sequence). The CDR3 is 14 residues long. CDR3 sequence reads: CASSSDRGRGGYTF. The DNA of the CDR3 is TGTGCCAGCAGCAGTGACAGGGGGCGGGGTGGCTACACCTTC.

The chain recombines TRBV14 with TRBJ2-7; D may be TRBD2 (6 bases). Germline-derived CDR1 and CDR2 are SGHDN and FVKESK. Trimming stripped 0 bases from V and 5 bases from J, with 17 bases between. The CDR3 consists of 16 residues. The CDR3 sequence is CASSQDVGTATDEQYF. The DNA for the CDR3 is TGTGCCAGCAGCCAAGATGTAGGGACTGCTACGGACGAGCAGTACTTC.

This clonotype appeared many times. The chain employs TRBV28 and TRBJ2-5, with D perhaps matching TRBD1 (6 bases). The CDR3 contains 14 residues. Germline V lookup: CDR1 MDHEN, CDR2 SYDVKM. V was pared by 6 bases and J by 5 bases, with 16 bases between. CDR3 loop: CASRPWGPWETQYF. The CDR3 DNA is TGTGCCAGCAGACCTTGGGGGCCTTGGGAGACCCAGTACTTC.

The table lists this clonotype with a few counts. This could be a read error, since a much larger clone is one nucleotide away. The CDR3 reads CASNLGDRTDTQYF. Here the CDR3 DNA reads TGTGCCAGCAACTTAGGGGACCGCACAGATACGCAGTATTTT. The chain recombines TRBV2 with TRBJ2-3, with D possibly being TRBD1 or TRBD2 (5 bases each). V was clipped by 7 bases and J by 1 base, with 12 bases between them. Germline-derived CDR1 and CDR2 are SNHLY and FYNNEI. The CDR3 length is 14 residues. The whole variable domain, remainder taken from reference TRBV2 and TRBJ2-3, is EPEVTQTPSHQVTQMGQEVILRCVPISNHLYFYWYRQILGQKVEFLVSFYNNEISEKSEIFDDQFSVERPDGSNFTLKIRSTKLEDSAMYFCASNLGDRTDTQYFGPGTRLTVL.